This passage covers 29 T cell receptor beta chains from one sample sequenced in a study of beta chain features in type 1 diabetes. Study-wide results and caveats: Type 1 diabetes patients had moderately but significantly shorter TCRB CDR3s in all four CD4+ subsets.

Expressed TCRB transcripts were sequenced because the isolated RNA had all been reverse transcribed beforehand. Assay used: immunoSEQ multiplex PCR; TCRdb lists only in-frame clones, some missing. The sample comprises 280,000 or so clones, about 15% of which are singletons, and roughly 0.015% rests with the top ten. Their cognate antigens are unknown. Sequenced sample: naive CD4+ T cells from blood. The source is a man aged 18 to 35 with type 1 diabetes.

The chain has TRBV6-5 and TRBJ2-5, with D perhaps TRBD1 (7 bases). Germline V gives CDR1 MNHEY, CDR2 SVGAGI. V was shortened by 1 base and J by 2 bases, with 11 bases between the two germline ends. The CDR3 sequence is 15 residues long. CDR3 nucleotide sequence: TGTGCCAGCAGTTACTGGGCAGGGGGGCAAGAGACCCAGTACTTC. Its translation: CASSYWAGGQETQYF.

The V gene is TRBV10-3, the J gene TRBJ2-3; 7 bases fit TRBD2. The germline CDR1 and CDR2 sequences are ENHRY and SYGVKD. There are 15 residues in the CDR3. The J segment lost 3 bases and the V segment lost 5 bases, leaving 8 bases of the junction unmatched. The CDR3 DNA follows: TGTGCCATCAGTCCCCGGGACTACCAAACAGATACGCAGTATTTT. It translates to CAISPRDYQTDTQYF.

This chain connects TRBV2 to TRBJ2-5; 10 positions match TRBD1. The V gene's germline CDR1 is SNHLY and CDR2 FYNNEI. The junction had 5 bases not matched to a gene; V was cut back by 8 bases and J by 2 bases. The CDR3 spans 14 residues. The CDR3 DNA sequence: TGTGCCAGCCGACCGGGACAGGGGCAAGAGACCCAGTACTTC. This encodes CASRPGQGQETQYF.

The chain joins TRBV7-2 to TRBJ1-2, with 9 bases identical to TRBD1. The CDR3 length is 13 residues. V was pared by 3 bases and J by 6 bases, with 2 bases of the junction left unmatched. Germline-derived CDR1 and CDR2 are SGHTA and FQGNSA. The CDR3 sequence is CASSFGQGNGYTF. The DNA for the CDR3 is TGTGCCAGCAGCTTTGGACAGGGGAATGGCTACACCTTC. Based on the CDR3 plus reference TRBV7-2 and TRBJ1-2, the full variable domain is GAGVSQSPSNKVTEKGKDVELRCDPISGHTALYWYRQSLGQGLEFLIYFQGNSAPDKSGLPSDRFSAERTGGSVSTLTIQRTQQEDSAVYLCASSFGQGNGYTFGSGTRLTVV.

This chain connects TRBV5-4 to TRBJ1-4; tentative D call: TRBD1 (5 bases). This CDR3 comprises 13 residues. The germline CDR1 and CDR2 sequences are SGHNT and YYREEE (reference sequence). The germline V and J ends were trimmed by 4 bases and 8 bases, with 12 bases remaining between them. The CDR3 region has the DNA TGTGCCAGCAGCCGGGGGTCGCGGGAAAAACTGTTTTTT. Protein sequence: CASSRGSREKLFF. The whole variable domain, remainder taken from reference TRBV5-4 and TRBJ1-4, is ETGVTQSPTHLIKTRGQQVTLRCSSQSGHNTVSWYQQALGQGPQFIFQYYREEENGRGNFPPRFSGLQFPNYSSELNVNALELDDSALYLCASSRGSREKLFFGSGTQLSVL.

This clone was picked up a small number of times. This chain joins TRBV6-5 and TRBJ2-7; D unclear. V was shortened by 5 bases and J by 3 bases, with 14 bases between the two germline ends. Looked up from germline, CDR1 is MNHEY and CDR2 is SVGAGI. The CDR3 has 14 amino acids. Written as DNA, the CDR3 is TGTGCCAGCAGTCAGACCCAGGATAGCTACGAGCAGTACTTC. As protein: CASSQTQDSYEQYF.

This clone occurred a few times. The genes are TRBV29-1 and TRBJ2-3, with D unclear. The ends were cut back, 8 bases at V and 3 bases at J, with 12 bases in the middle. The CDR3 runs 12 residues. Germline values: CDR1 SQVTM, CDR2 ANQGSEA. CDR3 sequence (DNA): TGCAGCCCGAACCTAGAAACAGATACGCAGTATTTT. Protein product: CSPNLETDTQYF.

The CDR3 DNA reads as TGTGCCATCACCGGGACTAGCGACAATGAGCAGTTCTTC. Translated: CAITGTSDNEQFF. This rearrangement joins TRBV10-3 to TRBJ2-1, with 10 bases aligning to TRBD2. Germline-derived CDR1 and CDR2 are ENHRY and SYGVKD. J was trimmed by 5 bases and V by 7 bases; bases with no gene match: 2. This CDR3 spans 13 amino acids.

The V gene is TRBV7-2, the J gene TRBJ2-5; TRBD2 matches 10 bases. The CDR3 covers 14 residues. Trimming removed 5 bases from V and 7 bases from J; junction bases left unmatched: 7. Germline CDR1 and CDR2: SGHTA and FQGNSA. The CDR3 region is CASSPGLAEGTQYF. In nucleotides, the CDR3 is TGTGCCAGCAGCCCAGGACTAGCGGAGGGGACCCAGTACTTC. The whole variable domain, remainder taken from reference TRBV7-2 and TRBJ2-5, is GAGVSQSPSNKVTEKGKDVELRCDPISGHTALYWYRQSLGQGLEFLIYFQGNSAPDKSGLPSDRFSAERTGGSVSTLTIQRTQQEDSAVYLCASSPGLAEGTQYFGPGTRLLVL.

This clone appeared a few times. This chain uses TRBV6-6 with TRBJ1-2; D is undetermined. V was pared by 6 bases and J by 8 bases, with 13 bases between. This CDR3 has 12 amino acids. CDR1 is MNHNY, CDR2 SVGAGI, per germline (reference sequence). CDR3: CASSQDGRGYTF. In DNA form, the CDR3 reads TGTGCCAGCAGCCAAGATGGTCGGGGCTACACCTTC.

This clone was seen a few times. This chain uses TRBV28 with TRBJ2-7; 7 bases are shared with TRBD2. CDR3 length equals 17 residues. Trimming cost V 7 bases and J 5 bases; bases outside gene matches: 20. Germline-derived CDR1 and CDR2 are MDHEN and SYDVKM. CDR3 sequence (DNA): TGTGCCAGCATCCCCCCTGGGGCTGCGGGAGACCAGAACGAGCAGTACTTC. Translating it yields CASIPPGAAGDQNEQYF. The variable domain in full, completed from reference TRBV28 and TRBJ2-7, reads DVKVTQSSRYLVKRTGEKVFLECVQDMDHENMFWYRQDPGLGLRLIYFSYDVKMKEKGDIPEGYSVSREKKERFSLILESASTNQTSMYLCASIPPGAAGDQNEQYFGPGTRLTVT.

This chain connects TRBV7-2 to TRBJ1-5; D gene uncertain. The V and J ends lost 1 base and 0 bases respectively, with 7 bases between them. The CDR3 contains 15 residues. Germline V gene sequence: CDR1 SGHTA, CDR2 FQGNSA. The CDR3 DNA sequence: TGTGCCAGCAGCTTAGGTAGCGTTAGCAATCAGCCCCAGCATTTT. Protein sequence: CASSLGSVSNQPQHF.

This clone has more than one count but fewer than ten. The gene calls are TRBV12-5 and TRBJ1-2; perhaps TRBD1 as D (5 bases). Germline values: CDR1 LGHNT, CDR2 FRNRAP. This CDR3 comprises 12 residues. Trimming shortened V by 3 bases and J by 4 bases, and 6 bases separated the two germline ends. The CDR3 loop is CASGFDSYGYTF. CDR3 bases: TGTGCTAGTGGTTTTGACAGCTATGGCTACACCTTC.

This clone has just a few counts. V usage is TRBV28 and J usage is TRBJ2-1; TRBD1 agrees at 8 bases. J gave up 7 bases and V 8 bases, and 13 bases lay outside the gene matches. The CDR3 is 15 amino acids. Germline CDR1 MDHEN, CDR2 SYDVKM. As DNA, the CDR3 is TGTGCCAGCGCCAGGGGGCTGCCCCTCGAAAATGAGCAGTTCTTC. Translating gives CASARGLPLENEQFF.

The rearrangement uses TRBV30 and TRBJ1-3; D remains unclear. The CDR3 runs 13 residues. CDR1 is GTSNPN and CDR2 is SVGIG in the germline V gene (reference sequence). V was cut by 7 bases and J by 0 bases, with 10 bases left in between. The DNA of the CDR3 is TGTGCCTCCACAGTGAGCTCTGGAAACACCATATATTTT. As protein: CASTVSSGNTIYF.

This clone was recorded a few times. The chain carries TRBV5-1 and TRBJ2-5, with 11 bases matching TRBD2. Germline V lookup: CDR1 SGHRS, CDR2 YFSETQ. The CDR3 runs to 16 residues. V trimming: 0 bases; J trimming: 7 bases; junction bases outside the gene matches: 8. This chain's CDR3 is CASSLVSGRAIGTQYF. The DNA of the CDR3 is TGCGCCAGCAGCTTGGTTAGCGGGAGGGCCATCGGGACCCAGTACTTC.

The rearrangement uses TRBV7-2 and TRBJ2-7, with a tentative D call TRBD2 (6 bases). Trimming took 1 base from V and 5 from J, leaving 12 bases between them. Germline V lookup: CDR1 SGHTA, CDR2 FQGNSA. The CDR3 has 14 residues. As DNA, the CDR3 is TGTGCCAGCAGCTTAGGACGGGGGTGGGACGAGCAGTACTTC. Translation: CASSLGRGWDEQYF.

This chain connects TRBV19 to TRBJ2-3, with 7 bases matching TRBD2. J gave up 1 base and V 3 bases, and 7 bases lay outside the gene matches. CDR1 and CDR2 from the germline V gene are LNHDA and SQIVND (reference sequence). The CDR3 sequence is 16 residues long. As DNA, the CDR3 is TGTGCCAGTAGTATTCGAGGCGGGAGCGGCACAGATACGCAGTATTTT. This translates into CASSIRGGSGTDTQYF.

The J gene is TRBJ1-1, the V gene TRBV6-1; TRBD1 agrees at 8 bases. After removal of 6 bases from V and 1 base from J, the junction contained 1 base not matched to a gene. The germline V gene has CDR1 MNHNS and CDR2 SASEGT. The CDR3 is made up of 13 amino acids. The CDR3 DNA reads TGTGCCAGCAGCGACAGGGGGAACACTGAAGCTTTCTTT. Translated, it gives CASSDRGNTEAFF.

This clone was detected a few times. The J gene is TRBJ2-7, the V gene TRBV6-5, with a weak D call TRBD1 (5 bases). The V and J ends lost 0 bases and 0 bases respectively, with 12 bases between them. Germline V CDR1 and CDR2: MNHEY, SVGAGI. CDR3 length: 16 residues. The CDR3 sequence: CASSYSIQGSSYEQYF. In DNA form, the CDR3 reads TGTGCCAGCAGTTACTCGATCCAGGGTAGCTCCTACGAGCAGTACTTC.

In its sample, this clone was seen a few times. The chain has TRBV15 and TRBJ2-7; 11 bases match TRBD1. The CDR3 loop spans 14 amino acids. The V gene's germline CDR1 is LNHNV and CDR2 YYDKDF (reference sequence). The trim removed 2 bases at V and 5 bases at J, leaving 2 bases unmatched. The CDR3 sequence is CATSRPGQGDEQYF. As DNA, the CDR3 is TGTGCCACCAGCAGACCGGGACAGGGGGACGAGCAGTACTTC.

The rearrangement joins TRBV15 to TRBJ2-2; D is uncertain. CDR1 is LNHNV, CDR2 YYDKDF, per germline (reference sequence). V lost 2 bases and J lost 4, with 17 bases in between. The CDR3 is 17 residues long. The CDR3 DNA follows: TGTGCCACCAGCAGAAGGATGGCCCCCGGGTCCACCGGGGAGCTGTTTTTT. It specifies CATSRRMAPGSTGELFF. Full variable domain (outside the CDR3, taken from reference TRBV15 and TRBJ2-2): DAMVIQNPRYQVTQFGKPVTLSCSQTLNHNVMYWYQQKSSQAPKLLFHYYDKDFNNEADTPDNFQSRRPNTSFCFLDIRSPGLGDTAMYLCATSRRMAPGSTGELFFGEGSRLTVL.

The rearrangement links TRBV5-6 to TRBJ1-2; 8 bases match TRBD1. The CDR3 has 14 residues. Germline V CDR1 and CDR2: SGHDT, YYEEEE. J was trimmed by 8 bases and V by 2 bases; bases with no gene match: 8. CDR3: CASSFRTGLGGYTF. The CDR3 region has the DNA TGTGCCAGCAGCTTCAGGACAGGGTTGGGCGGCTACACCTTC.

This clone has only a few counts. The chain employs TRBV5-6 and TRBJ1-5; the D is unclear. V lost 1 base, J lost 10 bases, and 12 bases lay in between. This CDR3 has 13 residues. The germline V gene has CDR1 SGHDT and CDR2 YYEEEE. The CDR3 bases are TGTGCCAGCAGCTTGACCCCTGGCGGTCCCCAGCATTTT. Protein product: CASSLTPGGPQHF. Full variable domain (rest looked up from reference TRBV5-6 and TRBJ1-5): DAGVTQSPTHLIKTRGQQVTLRCSPKSGHDTVSWYQQALGQGPQFIFQYYEEEERQRGNFPDRFSGHQFPNYSSELNVNALLLGDSALYLCASSLTPGGPQHFGDGTRLSIL.

This chain connects TRBV14 to TRBJ2-5, with 13 bases that match TRBD2. Germline assignment: CDR1 SGHDN and CDR2 FVKESK. The CDR3 is made up of 15 amino acids. V dropped 4 bases and J dropped 4; count of bases not matched to a gene: 3. The CDR3 reads CASSRGLAGTETQYF. Written as DNA, the CDR3 is TGTGCCAGCAGCCGGGGACTAGCGGGAACAGAGACCCAGTACTTC.

This clone was observed a few times. The V gene is TRBV5-1, the J gene TRBJ2-7; D call uncertain. The CDR3 sequence is 14 residues long. The germline gives CDR1 SGHRS, CDR2 YFSETQ. The germline V and J ends were trimmed by 4 bases and 2 bases, with 13 bases remaining between them. The DNA of the CDR3 is TGCGCCAGCAGCCCGAGCCCAGGCCCCTACGAGCAGTACTTC. Protein sequence: CASSPSPGPYEQYF.

This clone was detected only a few times. The CDR3: CASSLVQGARADTQYF. DNA of the CDR3: TGTGCCAGCAGCTTGGTGCAGGGGGCTAGGGCAGATACGCAGTATTTT. This chain connects TRBV5-6 to TRBJ2-3, with 8 nucleotides matching TRBD1. V was pared by 0 bases and J by 4 bases, with 7 bases of the junction left unmatched. This CDR3 contains 16 residues. Germline V gene data show CDR1 as SGHDT and CDR2 as YYEEEE.

The chain uses TRBV7-9 and TRBJ2-7, with TRBD2 as a possible D gene (6 bases). CDR3 length: 13 residues. V lost 5 bases and J lost 3, with 11 bases in between. Germline V CDR1 and CDR2: SEHNR, FQNEAQ (reference sequence). The CDR3 is CASSQPTSYEQYF. The CDR3, as DNA: TGTGCCAGCAGCCAACCGACTAGCTACGAGCAGTACTTC.

This clone was picked up a small number of times. The gene calls are TRBV7-9 and TRBJ1-4, with 9 bases identical to TRBD1. The germline V gene encodes CDR1 SEHNR and CDR2 FQNEAQ (reference sequence). The ends lost 2 bases at V and 9 bases at J; junction bases unmatched: 7. The CDR3 has 15 residues. CDR3: CASSLSRTGDQKLFF. CDR3 nucleotides: TGTGCCAGCAGCTTAAGTCGGACAGGGGATCAAAAACTGTTTTTT. Full variable domain (outside the CDR3, taken from reference TRBV7-9 and TRBJ1-4): DTGVSQNPRHKITKRGQNVTFRCDPISEHNRLYWYRQTLGQGPEFLTYFQNEAQLEKSRLLSDRFSAERPKGSFSTLEIQRTEQGDSAMYLCASSLSRTGDQKLFFGSGTQLSVL.